Listed here are 23 T cell receptor beta chains from one sample, sequenced in a study of blood T cell repertoires in COVID-19. Clones were read by immunoSEQ multiplex PCR, and TCRdb kept only the in-frame ones, dropping some. Of roughly 32,000 clones in the sample, over 75% were seen once. Sequencing input: peripheral blood. The receptors come from a man aged 80 or over with active COVID-19.

The chain recombines TRBV18 with TRBJ1-2, with 7 bases that match TRBD1. The germline V gene has CDR1 KGHSH and CDR2 LQKENI. The CDR3 is made up of 14 amino acids. V shed 1 base, J shed 5 bases, and the junction held 4 bases outside the gene matches. The CDR3 DNA reads TGTGCCAGCTCACCACGCACAGGGGAATATGGCTACACCTTC. It is translated as CASSPRTGEYGYTF. Variable domain in full (rest from reference TRBV18 and TRBJ1-2): NAGVMQNPRHLVRRRGQEARLRCSPMKGHSHVYWYRQLPEEGLKFMVYLQKENIIDESGMPKERFSAEFPKEGPSILRIQQVVRGDSAAYFCASSPRTGEYGYTFGSGTRLTVV.

This rearrangement joins TRBV6-6 to TRBJ2-3; tentative D call: TRBD1 (6 bases). The V end lost 0 bases, the J end lost 9 bases, and 7 bases lay between the germline ends. CDR1 is MNHNY and CDR2 is SVGAGI in the germline V gene (reference sequence). This CDR3 has 12 amino acids. CDR3: CASSYSRGTQYF. For the CDR3, the DNA is TGTGCCAGCAGTTACTCTAGGGGGACGCAGTATTTT.

V usage is TRBV3-1 (or the pseudogene TRBV3-2) and J usage is TRBJ2-1, with TRBD2 matching 9 bases. This CDR3 contains 16 residues. The V segment lost 2 bases and the J segment 4 bases; nucleotides outside the gene matches: 6. Looked up from germline, CDR1 is LGHDT and CDR2 is YNNKEL (reference sequence). CDR3 sequence reads: CASSQSGGGAYNEQFF. The CDR3 DNA reads TGTGCCAGCAGCCAAAGCGGCGGGGGGGCTTACAATGAGCAGTTCTTC.

The V and J genes are TRBV5-6 and TRBJ2-3, with 11 bases that match TRBD2. This CDR3 is built from 14 residues. CDR1 SGHDT and CDR2 YYEEEE come from the germline V gene. J was trimmed by 2 bases and V by 9 bases; bases with no gene match: 5. The CDR3 reads CATKTSGATDTQYF. For the CDR3, the DNA is TGTGCCACGAAGACTAGCGGGGCCACAGATACGCAGTATTTT.

The V call is TRBV18, the J call TRBJ1-1; possibly TRBD1 for D (5 bases). The V gene's germline CDR1 is KGHSH and CDR2 LQKENI. The CDR3 has 13 amino acids. V lost 5 bases, J lost 5 bases, and 12 bases lay in between. The CDR3 coding sequence is TGTGCCAGCTCAGGTCTAAAGGGGACTGAAGCTTTCTTT. Amino acids: CASSGLKGTEAFF.

The chain is built from TRBV15 and TRBJ2-1, with 12 bases matching TRBD2. Germline V lookup: CDR1 LNHNV, CDR2 YYDKDF (reference sequence). This CDR3 spans 18 amino acids. Losses at the gene ends were 0 bases for V and 0 bases for J; bases not matched to a gene: 3. The CDR3 here is CATSRDLAGGSSYNEQFF. The CDR3 DNA reads as TGTGCCACCAGCAGAGATCTAGCGGGGGGGTCCTCCTACAATGAGCAGTTCTTC.

This clone was counted between two and nine times. This rearrangement joins TRBV2 to TRBJ2-3; D might be TRBD1 (6 bases). Germline V gene lookup returns CDR1 SNHLY and CDR2 FYNNEI. CDR3 length: 17 amino acids. V dropped 6 bases and J dropped 0 bases, with 19 bases sitting between them. CDR3 bases: TGTGCCAGCAGACTTTTGAGGGGGAGTCTTAGCACAGATACGCAGTATTTT. It yields the protein CASRLLRGSLSTDTQYF.

This clone was picked up one time. The V gene is TRBV11-3, the J gene TRBJ1-1, with D perhaps matching TRBD1 (6 bases). CDR1 and CDR2 from the germline V gene are SGHNT and YENEEA. V lost 3 bases and J 3 bases, leaving 11 bases between the germline ends. The CDR3 totals 14 residues. The CDR3 sequence is CASSFSGADTEAFF. CDR3 DNA sequence: TGTGCCAGCAGCTTTTCAGGGGCTGACACTGAAGCTTTCTTT.

The V call is TRBV10-3, the J call TRBJ2-5; D may be TRBD1 (6 bases). This CDR3 comprises 12 residues. CDR1 ENHRY and CDR2 SYGVKD come from the germline V gene. Trimming left V 10 bases short and J 1 base short, with 10 bases between. The CDR3 reads CATRQAQETQYF. The DNA for the CDR3 is TGTGCCACCCGACAGGCCCAAGAGACCCAGTACTTC.

The chain is built from TRBV6-2 or TRBV6-3 and TRBJ1-1, with D unresolved. Germline V gene lookup returns CDR1 MNHEY and CDR2 SVGEGT. V lost 5 bases to trimming and J lost 0 bases, with 7 bases between them. The CDR3 runs to 13 residues. The CDR3 coding sequence is TGTGCCAGCAGTACTCTTTTGAACACTGAAGCTTTCTTT. Translated: CASSTLLNTEAFF.

The chain links TRBV7-9 to TRBJ2-2; D uncertain. V lost 1 base and J lost 7, with 7 bases in between. CDR1 and CDR2 (germline): SEHNR, FQNEAQ (reference sequence). This CDR3 is 13 amino acids long. CDR3 region: CASSLVQIGELFF. CDR3 sequence (DNA): TGTGCCAGCAGCTTAGTTCAGATCGGGGAGCTGTTTTTT.

The chain uses TRBV5-1 and TRBJ2-5, with D maybe TRBD1 (6 bases). CDR3 length: 13 residues. With 2 bases removed from V and 5 bases from J, the gap between germline ends came to 10 bases. Germline V gene sequence: CDR1 SGHRS, CDR2 YFSETQ. Written as DNA, the CDR3 is TGCGCCAGCAGCTTCTGGGGGCGGGAGACCCAGTACTTC. The encoded protein is CASSFWGRETQYF.

The V and J genes are TRBV15 and TRBJ2-7; the D gene is possibly TRBD2 (7 bases). CDR3 length equals 18 residues. In germline, CDR1 is LNHNV, CDR2 YYDKDF (reference sequence). Trimming removed 0 bases from V and 2 bases from J, with 20 bases in between. Here the CDR3 reads CATSRDRGGGRGTYEQYF. In DNA, the CDR3 is TGTGCCACCAGCAGAGATAGAGGCGGGGGCAGGGGCACCTACGAGCAGTACTTC.

J is TRBJ2-1 and V is TRBV9; no clear D gene. The CDR3 contains 13 residues. The V gene's germline CDR1 is SGDLS and CDR2 YYNGEE. V was trimmed by 2 bases and J by 8 bases, leaving 11 bases between them. Here the CDR3 DNA reads TGTGCCAGCAGCGTTAGCCAATCATATGAGCAGTTCTTC. It yields the protein CASSVSQSYEQFF.

V gene TRBV7-2 combines with J gene TRBJ1-1, with D perhaps TRBD1 (5 bases). The CDR3 runs to 13 residues. From germline, CDR1 is SGHTA and CDR2 FQGNSA. This chain's CDR3 is CAAGTDGSTEAFF. The CDR3 DNA is TGTGCGGCAGGGACCGACGGGAGCACTGAAGCTTTCTTT.

The CDR3 sequence is CSVAGLAGGPGGTDTQYF. CDR3 DNA sequence: TGCAGCGTGGCGGGGCTAGCGGGGGGGCCCGGGGGCACAGATACGCAGTATTTT. The gene calls are TRBV29-1 and TRBJ2-3; 12 bases match TRBD2. This CDR3 has 18 residues. V dropped 6 bases and J dropped 1; count of bases not matched to a gene: 14. Germline values: CDR1 SQVTM, CDR2 ANQGSEA.

This clone counts as medium-sized. The chain has TRBV10-1 and TRBJ1-6, with 8 bases that match TRBD1. This CDR3 has 16 residues. The germline gives CDR1 WNHNN, CDR2 SYGVQD (reference sequence). V was clipped by 5 bases and J by 5 bases; unmatched bases: 8. As DNA, the CDR3 is TGCGCCAGCAGTCTCGGGACAGGCTATCATAATTCACCCCTCCACTTT. Translated, it gives CASSLGTGYHNSPLHF.

This chain links TRBV2 with TRBJ2-5; possible D gene TRBD2, 5 bases. CDR3 length equals 12 residues. The germline V and J ends were trimmed by 3 bases and 7 bases, with 9 bases remaining between them. Germline CDR1 and CDR2: SNHLY and FYNNEI. The CDR3 nucleotides are TGTGCCAGCAGTGAGGAGGAGGCGACCCAGTACTTC. It codes for CASSEEEATQYF.

The V gene is TRBV7-8, the J gene TRBJ1-4, with 8 bases lining up with TRBD1. The CDR3 has 15 residues. The trim removed 3 bases at V and 10 bases at J, leaving 10 bases unmatched. Germline assignment: CDR1 SGHVS and CDR2 FQNEAQ. The CDR3 bases are TGTGCCAGCAGCTTCTCCGGGACAGGAGGTGGAAAACTGTTTTTT. It codes for CASSFSGTGGGKLFF.

The rearrangement uses TRBV29-1 and TRBJ1-2, with D unclear. Deletions cut 3 bases from V and 2 bases from J, with 7 bases between. CDR1 and CDR2 (germline): SQVTM, ANQGSEA. The CDR3 sequence is 12 residues long. The CDR3 sequence: CSVEEGNYGYTF. DNA for the CDR3: TGCAGCGTTGAGGAGGGCAACTATGGCTACACCTTC.

The chain joins TRBV10-3 to TRBJ1-4; D is unclear. CDR3 size: 14 residues. Between the trimmed V and J ends, which lost 2 bases and 3 bases, there was a span of 7 bases. Germline V CDR1 and CDR2: ENHRY, SYGVKD. This CDR3 reads CAISEGAANEKLFF. The CDR3 nucleotides are TGTGCCATCAGTGAGGGTGCGGCTAATGAAAAACTGTTTTTT.

The chain couples TRBV30 to TRBJ2-1; weak D call: TRBD2 (6 bases). V lost 4 bases, J lost 0 bases, and 13 bases lay in between. The V gene's germline CDR1 is GTSNPN and CDR2 SVGIG (reference sequence). The length of the CDR3 is 15 residues. In DNA, the CDR3 is TGTGCCTGGACCCGGGGGACCACCTCCTACAATGAGCAGTTCTTC. Its translation is CAWTRGTTSYNEQFF.

The genes are TRBV10-3 and TRBJ1-1; possibly TRBD1 for D (6 bases). Trimming pared 6 bases from V and 1 base from J, leaving 15 bases between. This CDR3 comprises 15 residues. Looked up from germline, CDR1 is ENHRY and CDR2 is SYGVKD. In DNA, the CDR3 is TGTGCCATCAGGCAACTGGACAGTGGGAACACTGAAGCTTTCTTT. The encoded protein is CAIRQLDSGNTEAFF.